This TCR beta chain appears in the sequencing data of a study of blood T cells in healthy people across ages (dated by TCRdb to the mid-2010s). Study-wide context: Template switching captured roughly one uniquely barcoded TCR beta cDNA molecule per two T cells in model experiments. Donors of different ages were randomly distributed across sequencing lanes to avoid experimental bias. The study analyzed two additional independent replicas of 1 million unique cDNA reads from the same blood draw for two donors, one aged 18 to 30 and one aged 80 or older. To track age-related changes in TCR beta repertoire diversity, the study relied on deep sequencing normalized with unique cDNA molecular identifiers. The donors were divided into four age groups: young (average around 16 years), middle-aged (about 40), aged (approximately 62) and long-lived (roughly 82).

Overall study outcomes, separate from this receptor: Total diversity estimates from one million sequenced T cells were considered lower bounds and underestimates. Observed TCR beta diversity correlated strongly with the percentage of naive T cells measured by flow cytometry. Donor CMV infection status was unknown, potentially confounding age-related changes in expanded clonotypes. As age increased, observed TCR beta diversity per million T cells dropped in a roughly linear way, and a significant reduction was already evident by age approximately 40. Bulk unsorted PBMC profiling prevented conclusive comparison of naive and antigen-experienced compartments. Compared with the aged group, more naive CD4+ T cells, fewer expanded clones and increased TCR diversity were shown by the long-lived group, suggesting age selection.

Trimming accounts for 5 bases at V and 6 bases at J, while the number of junction bases matched to no gene is 8. The germline V gene (reference sequence) gives CDR1 as MNHEY and CDR2 as SMNVEV. Inclusive of the bounding cysteine and phenylalanine, the CDR3 is 15 residues long. Only the CDR3 DNA stays, 45 bases, in frame from base 1. The approximately 39 donors, aged 6 to 90 years, were systemically healthy Caucasian individuals from Russia. Each donor gave 8 to 10 milliliters of peripheral blood, drawn into EDTA-treated Vacutainer tubes. Ficoll-Paque density-gradient centrifugation was used to isolate PBMCs, with at least 7 million per sample. Total RNA, at least 6 micrograms per sample, was extracted from PBMCs with Trizol reagent. For every donor, an aliquot of PBMCs went through flow cytometry to measure the percentages of naive CD45RAhigh/CD27high T cells. About this clonotype itself: Its antigen specificity is not known. Base qualities are missing; no much larger clone stands one base away.

The method was 5' RACE. The instrument given in TCRdb is Illumina HiSeq 2500. A second PCR of roughly 7 to 12 cycles was run with a J-beta primer mix and a sample-barcoded 5' primer. Each TCR beta cDNA molecule received a unique molecular identifier from a template-switch 5' adaptor carrying 12 random nucleotides. Each sample yielded at least 2.5 million CDR3-containing paired-end reads. All of the RNA was converted into first-strand cDNA using the Mint cDNA synthesis kit, with a TRBC-specific oligonucleotide serving as the primer. All cDNA was treated with uracil-DNA glycosylase and then went through a first 18-cycle PCR with the universal primers M1SS and BC2_uni_R. The authors processed their data as follows. Normalization of each sample was performed by random selection of 1 million high-quality reads, each carrying a distinct molecular identifier. Reads with shared molecular identifiers were discarded instead of being binned into consensus sequences. MiTCR, with a Q25 quality threshold and the strictest error-elimination algorithm, was used for CDR3 identification, clonotype clustering and error correction. Lower-bound total TCR beta diversity was estimated with a nonparametric unseen species model using Euler transformation. The public reads were reanalyzed by TCRdb: fastp trimming at Q25, MiXCR alignment, in-frame beta chains only. CDR3 protein duplicates are merged, each entry listing the most common genes and DNA. The V and J calls were determined by TCRdb, not by the authors. Present in this sample are hundreds of thousands of distinct CDR3 sequences, about 56% of which were seen just once. 20% to 30% of the sample lies in the top ten.

The chain is made from TRBV27 and TRBJ2-7; 12 bases in the middle match TRBD2. Sequencing was done on a sample of blood. The receptor was derived from a man aged 40-50 years in good health. Read as DNA, the sequence is TGTGCCAGCAGTACCCCTAGCGGGAGGGCCGGCGAGCAGTACTTC. Its translation is CASSTPSGRAGEQYF.